This T cell receptor beta chain was retrieved from a study of beta chain features in type 1 diabetes. Regarding the study as a whole: TCRB CDR3 length was moderately but significantly reduced in all four CD4+ subsets of Type 1 diabetes patients.

With regard to this clone: Its antigen remains unidentified.

Every bit of the isolated RNA underwent reverse transcription, so sequencing read expressed TCRB transcripts. TCRdb's table, derived via immunoSEQ multiplex PCR, lists solely in-frame clones and lacks some. The data show approximately 120,000 clones, under 40% seen once. Sequenced material: stem cell memory CD4+ T cells from blood. This TCR was recovered from a woman under 30 in good health.

CDR3 sequence (DNA): TGTGCCAGCTCCCGATTTGGGACAGTTCTCTATGGCTACACCTTC. Translation: CASSRFGTVLYGYTF. The gene calls are TRBV28 and TRBJ1-2, with 7 nucleotides matching TRBD1. The CDR3 is made up of 15 amino acids. Trimming cost V 8 bases and J 4 bases; bases outside gene matches: 13. Germline V gene lookup returns CDR1 MDHEN and CDR2 SYDVKM.